Described below is a single TCR beta chain sequence and its context. Antigen: not known. These data originate in a study of CD8+ T cells in alopecia areata. Study-level points and caveats: Greater clonality was observed in lesional scalp samples, especially alopecia totalis/universalis, versus normal scalp.

Starting from PBMCs, sorting isolated CD4+ and CD8+ T cells. Isolated RNA was reverse transcribed into cDNA used as the sequencing template. Measured with immunoSEQ multiplex PCR; TCRdb has only the in-frame clones, and not every one. The sample holds about 34,000 clones; 65% to 80% are singletons and the top ten take over 15%. Trimming left V 5 bases short and J 1 base short, with 8 bases between. The germline V gene has CDR1 SGHTA and CDR2 FQGTGA. This CDR3 region has 13 residues. J is TRBJ2-5 and V is TRBV7-3; D is unresolved. This sequence was found in a human donor with alopecia areata. What was sequenced was NKG2D-low CD8+ T cells sorted from blood. The CDR3 protein is CASSPKLQETQYF. The CDR3 bases are TGTGCCAGCAGCCCAAAACTCCAAGAGACCCAGTACTTC. Filled out from reference TRBV7-3 and TRBJ2-5, the complete variable domain reads GAGVSQTPSNKVTEKGKYVELRCDPISGHTALYWYRQSLGQGPEFLIYFQGTGAADDSGLPNDRFFAVRPEGSVSTLKIQRTERGDSAVYLCASSPKLQETQYFGPGTRLLVL.